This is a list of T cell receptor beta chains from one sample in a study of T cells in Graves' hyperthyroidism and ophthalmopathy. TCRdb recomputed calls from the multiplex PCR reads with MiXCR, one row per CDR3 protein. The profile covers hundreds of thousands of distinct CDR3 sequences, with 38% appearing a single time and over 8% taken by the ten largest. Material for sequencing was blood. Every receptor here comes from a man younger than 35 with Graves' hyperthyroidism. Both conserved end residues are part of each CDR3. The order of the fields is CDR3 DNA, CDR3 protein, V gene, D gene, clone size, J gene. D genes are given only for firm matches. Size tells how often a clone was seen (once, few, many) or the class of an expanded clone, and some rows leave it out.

TGTGCCAGCAGCATTGGACTCGAAGCTTTCTTT | CASSIGLEAFF | TRBV5-6 | NA | NA | TRBJ1-1
TGTGCCAGCAGCTTTGGACCCGGGACAGGGTTCCAAGAGACCCAGTACTTC | CASSFGPGTGFQETQYF | TRBV7-9 | TRBD1 | few | TRBJ2-5
TGTGCCAGCAGTTACGACAGGAGGGGAAACACTGAAGCTTTCTTT | CASSYDRRGNTEAFF | TRBV6-5 | NA | once | TRBJ1-1
TGCGCCAGCAGCTCGAGACAGGGCGACACCGGGGAGCTGTTTTTT | CASSSRQGDTGELFF | TRBV7-9 | TRBD1 | NA | TRBJ2-2
TGTGCCAGTAGTATAAAGGGGGTGAACACTGAAGCTTTCTTT | CASSIKGVNTEAFF | TRBV19 | NA | NA | TRBJ1-1
TGTGCCAGCACAGGGGGCTTTCAAGCTTTCTTT | CASTGGFQAFF | TRBV2 | TRBD1 | many | TRBJ1-1
TGCGCCAGCCGCATTCAGGGGGCTGGGGCCAACGTCCTGACTTTC | CASRIQGAGANVLTF | TRBV5-1 | TRBD1 | NA | TRBJ2-6
TGTGCCAGCAGCCGCGAGGACAGTTCGTGGCCCCAGTACTTC | CASSREDSSWPQYF | TRBV7-2 | NA | NA | TRBJ2-5
TGTGCCAGCGGCCCTCAACCCCAGGGCTTAGCTACTGAAGCTTTCTTT | CASGPQPQGLATEAFF | TRBV7-2 | NA | NA | TRBJ1-1
TGCGCCAGCAGTTCGGTAGATGGCGAGCAGTACTTC | CASSSVDGEQYF | TRBV4-1 | NA | NA | TRBJ2-7
TGTGCCAGCAGTCCCCTTGCCTTCGACGAGCAGTACTTC | CASSPLAFDEQYF | TRBV2 | NA | many | TRBJ2-7
TGTGCCAGTAGTATAGTAGGCGGTCAGCCCCTCCACTTT | CASSIVGGQPLHF | TRBV19 | NA | NA | TRBJ1-6
TGCAGTGCTAGTCTACGCCTAATGAACACTGAAGCTTTCTTT | CSASLRLMNTEAFF | TRBV20-1 | NA | NA | TRBJ1-1
TGTGCCAGCAGCCCACGCTCCGGAACCACACCACCCGAGCAGTACTTC | CASSPRSGTTPPEQYF | TRBV7-9 | NA | few | TRBJ2-7
TGTGCCACCAGCAGAGAATCCGGAGGGAATCAGCCCCAGCATTTT | CATSRESGGNQPQHF | TRBV15 | NA | NA | TRBJ1-5
TGTGCCAGCAGCTCGTGGTTGGGGAACACTGAAGCTTTCTTT | CASSSWLGNTEAFF | TRBV7-9 | NA | few | TRBJ1-1
TGCAGCGTAGAGGGGTTCGGCTACACCTTC | CSVEGFGYTF | TRBV29-1 | NA | NA | TRBJ1-2
TGTGCCAGCAGCCCCCGGGACAGGGTTTATGGCTACACCTTC | CASSPRDRVYGYTF | TRBV7-9 | TRBD1 | many | TRBJ1-2
TGTGCCATCAGTGTGACAGGACAGGGGGCAGATGGCTACACCTTC | CAISVTGQGADGYTF | TRBV10-3 | TRBD1 | NA | TRBJ1-2
TGCGCCAGCAGCCGAACAGGATTGGGTGAAAAACTGTTTTTT | CASSRTGLGEKLFF | TRBV5-1 | NA | few | TRBJ1-4
TGTGCCAGCAACGATCGAGGGGGGGGGGCGTTCACCGGGGAGCTGTTTTTT | CASNDRGGGAFTGELFF | TRBV7-2 | NA | NA | TRBJ2-2
TGTGCCATCAGTGGTCGGGCGAACACTGAAGCTTTCTTT | CAISGRANTEAFF | TRBV10-3 | NA | many | TRBJ1-1
TGTGCCAGCAGTTTGGGACAGGGGTACCACGAGCAGTACTTC | CASSLGQGYHEQYF | TRBV12-3/TRBV12-4 | TRBD1 | NA | TRBJ2-7
TGTGCCATCAGTCGGACTAGCTTGAACGAGCAGTACTTC | CAISRTSLNEQYF | TRBV10-3 | TRBD2 | NA | TRBJ2-7
TGTGCCAGCAGTTTTGCTGAGGGGGCCGACTACGAGCAGTACTTC | CASSFAEGADYEQYF | TRBV12-3/TRBV12-4 | TRBD1 | NA | TRBJ2-7
TGTGCCAGTAGTAGGTGCCCTTTAGCAGCCTTACCCTATGGCTACACCTTC | CASSRCPLAALPYGYTF | TRBV19 | NA | NA | TRBJ1-2
TGTGCCAGCAGTTTAGGCTGGGGACACAACTATGGCTACACCTTC | CASSLGWGHNYGYTF | TRBV12-3/TRBV12-4 | NA | few | TRBJ1-2
TGTGCCACCAGTGACTCTAGCGGGACGGAGACCCAGTACTTC | CATSDSSGTETQYF | TRBV24-1 | TRBD2 | many | TRBJ2-5
TGTGCCAGCAGCCCGGAAGCGGGGGGGTACGAGCAGTACTTC | CASSPEAGGYEQYF | TRBV9 | TRBD2 | few | TRBJ2-7